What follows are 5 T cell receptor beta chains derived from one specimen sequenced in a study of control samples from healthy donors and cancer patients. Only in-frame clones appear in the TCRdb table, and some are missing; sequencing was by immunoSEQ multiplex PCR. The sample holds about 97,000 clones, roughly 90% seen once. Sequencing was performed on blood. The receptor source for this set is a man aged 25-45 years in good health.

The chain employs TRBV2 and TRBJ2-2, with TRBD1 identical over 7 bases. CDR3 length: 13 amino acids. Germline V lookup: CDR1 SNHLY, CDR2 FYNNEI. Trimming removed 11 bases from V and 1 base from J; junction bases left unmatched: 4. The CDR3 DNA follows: TGTGCCGACCGGGACAGGAACACCGGGGAGCTGTTTTTT. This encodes CADRDRNTGELFF.

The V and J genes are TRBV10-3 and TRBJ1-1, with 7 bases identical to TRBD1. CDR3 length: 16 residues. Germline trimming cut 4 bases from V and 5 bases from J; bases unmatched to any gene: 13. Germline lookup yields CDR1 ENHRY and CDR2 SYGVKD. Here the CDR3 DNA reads TGTGCCATCAGTGTCCCTACAGTGAACAGGGGAACTGAAGCTTTCTTT. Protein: CAISVPTVNRGTEAFF.

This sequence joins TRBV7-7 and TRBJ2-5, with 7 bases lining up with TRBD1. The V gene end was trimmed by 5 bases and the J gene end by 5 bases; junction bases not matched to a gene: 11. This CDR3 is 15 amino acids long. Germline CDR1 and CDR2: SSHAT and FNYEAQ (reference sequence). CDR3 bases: TGTGCCAGCAGCATGAACAGGGGATGGAGGGAGACCCAGTACTTC. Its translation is CASSMNRGWRETQYF.

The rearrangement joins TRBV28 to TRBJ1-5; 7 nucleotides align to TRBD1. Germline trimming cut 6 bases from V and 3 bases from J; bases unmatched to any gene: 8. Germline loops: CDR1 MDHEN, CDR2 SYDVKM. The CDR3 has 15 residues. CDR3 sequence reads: CASRERQGPNQPQHF. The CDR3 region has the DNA TGTGCCAGCAGGGAGAGACAGGGTCCCAATCAGCCCCAGCATTTT. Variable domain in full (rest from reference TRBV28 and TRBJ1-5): DVKVTQSSRYLVKRTGEKVFLECVQDMDHENMFWYRQDPGLGLRLIYFSYDVKMKEKGDIPEGYSVSREKKERFSLILESASTNQTSMYLCASRERQGPNQPQHFGDGTRLSIL.

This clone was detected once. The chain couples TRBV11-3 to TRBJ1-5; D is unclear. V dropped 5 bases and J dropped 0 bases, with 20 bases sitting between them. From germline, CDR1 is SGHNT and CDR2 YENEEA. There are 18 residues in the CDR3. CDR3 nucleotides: TGTGCCAGCAGCCGATCCGCCACGTTTCTTAATAGCAATCAGCCCCAGCATTTT. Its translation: CASSRSATFLNSNQPQHF.